This TCR beta chain was retrieved from a study of shared clonotypes between healthy human individuals. The assay ran at deep level. Assay used: immunoSEQ multiplex PCR; TCRdb lists only in-frame clones, some missing. The sample contains approximately 470,000 clones, over 75% of which appear only once. This CDR3 has 13 residues. Germline CDR1 reads MNHNS; CDR2 reads SASEGT. The junction had 4 bases not matched to a gene; V was cut back by 3 bases and J by 8 bases. It was 90 million to 95 million PBMCs that unsorted samples used for genomic DNA. This clonotype was sampled from a woman aged 40 to 50 in good health. Some clones in this sample may be carry-over from other donors' samples. Sequenced: PBMCs. The chain uses TRBV6-1 and TRBJ2-1; 7 nucleotides align to TRBD1. The CDR3 region is CASSDRQGDEQFF. DNA for the CDR3: TGTGCCAGCAGTGATCGACAGGGCGATGAGCAGTTCTTC.